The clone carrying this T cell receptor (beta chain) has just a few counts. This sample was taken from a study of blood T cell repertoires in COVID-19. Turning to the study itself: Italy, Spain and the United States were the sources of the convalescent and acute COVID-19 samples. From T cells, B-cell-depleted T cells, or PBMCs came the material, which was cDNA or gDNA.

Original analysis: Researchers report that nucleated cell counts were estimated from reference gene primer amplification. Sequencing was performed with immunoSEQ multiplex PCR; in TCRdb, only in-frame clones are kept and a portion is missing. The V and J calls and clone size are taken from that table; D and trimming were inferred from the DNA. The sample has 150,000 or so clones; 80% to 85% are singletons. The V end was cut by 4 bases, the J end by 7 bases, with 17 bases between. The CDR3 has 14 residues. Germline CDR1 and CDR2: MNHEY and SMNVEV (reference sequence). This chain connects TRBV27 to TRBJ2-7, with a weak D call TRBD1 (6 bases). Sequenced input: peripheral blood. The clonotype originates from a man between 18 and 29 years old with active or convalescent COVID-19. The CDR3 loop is CASSSLTGSGEQYF. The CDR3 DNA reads TGTGCCAGCAGTTCCCTAACAGGGTCGGGTGAGCAGTACTTC.